This is a list of T cell receptor beta chains from one sample in a study of shared T cell receptors in the human thymus. Only in-frame clones appear in the TCRdb table, and some are missing; sequencing was by immunoSEQ multiplex PCR. The sample consists of a few hundred thousand clones, approximately 95% of them appearing once. The sequenced material came from thymocytes. The receptors derive from a human donor. The conserved cysteine and the conserved F or W are not part of the CDR3 here.

>TRBJ1-1|TRBV5-4
ASSPNRPNGTVLTEAF
>TRBJ2-3|TRBV27
ASTSGLNTDTQY
>TRBJ1-1|TRBV5-1
ASSLLARGEYVGNTEAF
>TRBJ2-1|TRBV29-1
SVASGRPSYNEQF
>TRBJ2-7|TRBV5-1
ASSLEATAYEQY
>TRBJ2-7|TRBV5-4
ASSPPGARTSKGIFYEQY
>TRBJ2-1|TRBV2
ASSGGTGVCNEQF
>TRBJ1-3|TRBV6-6
ASSARVAGNTIY
>TRBJ2-7|TRBV5-4
ASSLTSGNYEQY
>TRBJ1-1|TRBV14
ASSQGARKWTEAF
>TRBJ1-4|TRBV14
ASSQTNRDPNEKLF
>TRBJ2-5|TRBV21-1
ASSTRDVQETQY
>TRBJ2-7|TRBV4-3
ASSHQGGLYEQY
>TRBJ2-7|TRBV10-3
AISRSGRASYEQY
>TRBJ2-2|TRBV27
ASSFGTGGAGTGELF
>TRBJ2-2|TRBV11-3
ASSLDSLGELF
>.|TRBV7-9
ASSHHGRSYEQY